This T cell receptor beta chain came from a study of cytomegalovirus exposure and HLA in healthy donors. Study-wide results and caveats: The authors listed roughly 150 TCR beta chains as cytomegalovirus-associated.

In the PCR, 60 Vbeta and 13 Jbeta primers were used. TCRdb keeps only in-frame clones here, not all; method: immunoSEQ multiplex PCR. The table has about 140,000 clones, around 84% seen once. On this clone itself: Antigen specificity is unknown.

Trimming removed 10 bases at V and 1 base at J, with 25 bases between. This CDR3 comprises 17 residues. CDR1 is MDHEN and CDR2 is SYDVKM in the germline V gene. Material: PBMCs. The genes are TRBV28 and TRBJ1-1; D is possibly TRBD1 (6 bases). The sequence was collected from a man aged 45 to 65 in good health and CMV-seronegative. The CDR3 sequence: CATTPAAGGQGNTEAFF. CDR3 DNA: TGTGCCACTACCCCCGCCGCGGGGGGGCAGGGGAACACTGAAGCTTTCTTT.